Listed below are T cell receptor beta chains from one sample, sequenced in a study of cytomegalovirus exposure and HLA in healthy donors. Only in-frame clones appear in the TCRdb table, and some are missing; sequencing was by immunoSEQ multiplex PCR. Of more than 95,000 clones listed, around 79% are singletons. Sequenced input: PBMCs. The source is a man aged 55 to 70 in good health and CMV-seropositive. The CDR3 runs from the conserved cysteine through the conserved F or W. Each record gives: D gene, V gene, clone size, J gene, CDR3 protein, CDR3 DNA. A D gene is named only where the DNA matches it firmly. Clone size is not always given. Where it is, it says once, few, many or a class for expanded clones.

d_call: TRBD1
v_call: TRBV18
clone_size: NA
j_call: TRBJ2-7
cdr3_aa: CASSPTGTGENEQYF
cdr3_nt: TGTGCCAGCTCACCCACCGGGACAGGGGAAAACGAGCAGTACTTC

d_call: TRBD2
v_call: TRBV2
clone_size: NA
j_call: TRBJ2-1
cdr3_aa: CASSDPSGGALYNEQFF
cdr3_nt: TGTGCCAGCAGTGACCCTAGCGGGGGGGCCTTATACAATGAGCAGTTCTTC

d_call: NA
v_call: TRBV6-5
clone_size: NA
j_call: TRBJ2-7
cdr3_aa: CASRAGPRDYEQYF
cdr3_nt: TGTGCCAGCAGGGCGGGACCCCGGGACTACGAGCAGTACTTC

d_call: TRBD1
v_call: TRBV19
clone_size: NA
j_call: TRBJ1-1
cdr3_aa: CASSITGAPTEAFF
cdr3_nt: TGTGCCAGTAGTATCACAGGGGCCCCCACTGAAGCTTTCTTT

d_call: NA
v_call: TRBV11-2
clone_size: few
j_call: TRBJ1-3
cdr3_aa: CASSLGSQFSGNTIYF
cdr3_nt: TGTGCCAGCAGCTTAGGCTCCCAGTTCTCTGGAAACACCATATATTTT

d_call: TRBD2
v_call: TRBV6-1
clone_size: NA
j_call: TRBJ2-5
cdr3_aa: CASREELAGWETQYF
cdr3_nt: TGTGCCAGCAGGGAGGAACTAGCGGGGTGGGAGACCCAGTACTTC

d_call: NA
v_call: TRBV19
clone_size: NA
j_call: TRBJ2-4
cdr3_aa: CASSIGGSGGEYF
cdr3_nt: TGTGCCAGTAGTATCGGTGGGTCAGGCGGGGAGTACTTC

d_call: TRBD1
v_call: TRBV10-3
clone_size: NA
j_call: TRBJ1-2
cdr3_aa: CAILDRANYGYTF
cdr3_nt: TGTGCCATCCTGGACAGGGCGAACTATGGCTACACCTTC

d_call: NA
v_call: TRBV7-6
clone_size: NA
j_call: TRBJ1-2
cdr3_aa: CASSLGGNYGYTF
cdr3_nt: TGTGCCAGCAGCTTAGGGGGCAACTATGGCTACACCTTC

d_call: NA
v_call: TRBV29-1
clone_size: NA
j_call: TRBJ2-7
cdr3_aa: CSVGWGGDEQYF
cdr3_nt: TGCAGCGTGGGGTGGGGGGGCGACGAGCAGTACTTC

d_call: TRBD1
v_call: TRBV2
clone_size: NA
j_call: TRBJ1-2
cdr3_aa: CASSESKGTAIYGYTF
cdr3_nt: TGTGCCAGCAGTGAGTCAAAGGGGACAGCGATATATGGCTACACCTTC

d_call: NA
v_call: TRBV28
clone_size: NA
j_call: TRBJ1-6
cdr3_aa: CASKPGGLSSYNSPLHF
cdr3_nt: TGTGCCAGCAAACCGGGGGGTCTAAGCTCCTATAATTCACCCCTCCACTTT

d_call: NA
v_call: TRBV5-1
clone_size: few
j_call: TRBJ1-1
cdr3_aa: CASSSARHEAFF
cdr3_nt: TGCGCCAGCAGTTCGGCAAGACACGAAGCTTTCTTT

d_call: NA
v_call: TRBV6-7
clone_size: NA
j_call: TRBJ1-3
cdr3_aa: CASSYGQGFGNTIYF
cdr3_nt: TGTGCCAGCAGTTACGGGCAGGGCTTTGGAAACACCATATATTTT

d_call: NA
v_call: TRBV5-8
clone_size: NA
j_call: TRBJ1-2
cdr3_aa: CASSPGLRDRSGYTF
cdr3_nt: TGTGCCAGCAGCCCCGGTTTACGGGATCGGAGCGGCTACACCTTC

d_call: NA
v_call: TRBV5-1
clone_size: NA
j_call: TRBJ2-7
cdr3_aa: CASSLQGGYEQYF
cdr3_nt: TGCGCCAGCAGCTTGCAGGGAGGATACGAGCAGTACTTC

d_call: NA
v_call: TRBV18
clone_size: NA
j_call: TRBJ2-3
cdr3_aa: CASSPPGDTQYF
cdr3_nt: TGTGCCAGCTCACCACCCGGAGATACGCAGTATTTT

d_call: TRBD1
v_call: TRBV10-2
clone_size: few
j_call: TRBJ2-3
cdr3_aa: CATWGQGETDTQYF
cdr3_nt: TGCGCCACCTGGGGACAGGGAGAAACAGATACGCAGTATTTT

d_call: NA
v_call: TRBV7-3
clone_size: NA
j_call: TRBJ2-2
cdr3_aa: CASSMTDFTGELFF
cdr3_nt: TGTGCCAGCAGCATGACAGACTTCACCGGGGAGCTGTTTTTT

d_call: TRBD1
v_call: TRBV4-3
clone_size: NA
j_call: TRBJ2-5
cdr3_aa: CASSQSRDRDLETQYF
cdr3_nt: TGCGCCAGCAGCCAGAGCCGGGACAGGGATTTGGAGACCCAGTACTTC

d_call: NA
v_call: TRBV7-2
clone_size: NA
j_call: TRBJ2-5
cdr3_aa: CASSRSSREETQYF
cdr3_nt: TGTGCCAGCAGCCGTTCGTCCAGGGAAGAGACCCAGTACTTC

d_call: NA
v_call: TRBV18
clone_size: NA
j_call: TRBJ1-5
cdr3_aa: CASSLREGGNQPQHF
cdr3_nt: TGTGCCAGCTCCCTCAGGGAGGGAGGCAATCAGCCCCAGCATTTT

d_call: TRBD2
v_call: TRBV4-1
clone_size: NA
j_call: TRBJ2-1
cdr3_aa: CASSYGLAGGRRGNEQFF
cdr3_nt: TGCGCCAGCAGCTATGGACTAGCGGGGGGCCGAAGAGGAAATGAGCAGTTCTTC

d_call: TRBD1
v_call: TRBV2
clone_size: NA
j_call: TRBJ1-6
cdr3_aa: CASSELEFEGAYNSPLHF
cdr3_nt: TGTGCCAGCAGTGAGTTGGAGTTTGAGGGGGCGTATAATTCACCCCTCCACTTT